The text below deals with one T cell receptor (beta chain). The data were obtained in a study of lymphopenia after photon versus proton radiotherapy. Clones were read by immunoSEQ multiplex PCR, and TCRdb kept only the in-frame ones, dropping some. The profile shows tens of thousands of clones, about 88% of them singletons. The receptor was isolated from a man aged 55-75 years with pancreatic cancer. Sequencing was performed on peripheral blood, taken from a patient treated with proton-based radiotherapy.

The CDR3 loop reads CAWSRGLGGQETQYF. The CDR3 coding sequence is TGTGCCTGGAGTAGGGGACTAGGGGGACAAGAGACCCAGTACTTC. The V call is TRBV30, the J call TRBJ2-5; 8 bases match TRBD2. Germline CDR1 reads GTSNPN; CDR2 reads SVGIG (reference sequence). The CDR3 has 15 residues. Trimming took 2 bases from V and 2 from J; bases not matched to a gene: 7.